A selection of T cell receptor beta chains follows, all from one sample in a study of CD8 T cells in ankylosing spondylitis. TCRdb analysed the 5' RACE reads with MiXCR anew, one entry per CDR3 protein. The data show around 890,000 distinct CDR3 sequences, 12% seen once. The material sequenced was blood, either unsorted or a sorted T cell fraction (not recorded which). The origin of the receptors is a male donor with ankylosing spondylitis. Each CDR3 is given with its conserved first and last residue. The order of the fields is CDR3 length, V gene, D gene, clone size, J gene, CDR3 DNA, CDR3 protein. A D gene is named only where the DNA matches it firmly. Size values are once, few and many counts, or a class for expanded clones, and some rows have none.

>12|TRBV7-2|-|many|TRBJ2-5
TGTGCCAGCAGTTCAGGTCAAGAGACCCAGTACTTC
CASSSGQETQYF
>14|TRBV7-6|-|few|TRBJ2-7
TGTGCCAGCAGCTTTGGGGGGGCATCCTACGAGCAGTACTTC
CASSFGGASYEQYF
>13|TRBV29-1|-|many|TRBJ2-2
TGCAGCGTTGGGAGGGTTGGAACCGGGGAGCTGTTTTTT
CSVGRVGTGELFF
>13|TRBV12-3/TRBV12-4|-|few|TRBJ2-7
TGTGCCAGCAGTTGGGCAGCCTCCTACGAGCAGTACTTC
CASSWAASYEQYF
>11|TRBV20-1|-|-|TRBJ1-2
TGCAGTGCCCGCGGGGGGCCTGGCTACACCTTC
CSARGGPGYTF
>13|TRBV7-9|-|few|TRBJ2-2
TGTGCCAGCAGCTTCGACTGGGCCGGGGAGCTGTTTTTT
CASSFDWAGELFF
>14|TRBV7-3|TRBD1|many|TRBJ1-6
TGTGCCAGCAGCCTTGGGACAGCTAATTCACCCCTCCACTTT
CASSLGTANSPLHF
>14|TRBV6-2/TRBV6-3|-|-|TRBJ2-5
TGTGCCAGCACCGAAGGGGGGAGACAAGAGACCCAGTACTTC
CASTEGGRQETQYF
>12|TRBV20-1|-|many|TRBJ2-7
TGCAGTGCTAGCAGGGGGACTTACGAGCAGTACTTC
CSASRGTYEQYF
>12|TRBV7-2|-|-|TRBJ1-3
TGTGCCAGCAGCTTCCAGGGTTACACCATATATTTT
CASSFQGYTIYF
>14|TRBV7-2|-|-|TRBJ1-5
TGTGCCAGCAGCTTAGGGGCTAGTTATCAGCCCCAGCATTTT
CASSLGASYQPQHF
>18|TRBV11-1|TRBD2|few|TRBJ2-5
TGTGCCAGCAGCTTCAATCGACTAGCGGGAGATGAGGGGGAGACCCAGTACTTC
CASSFNRLAGDEGETQYF
>18|TRBV11-2|TRBD1|-|TRBJ2-3
TGTGCCAGCAGCTTGCAGGGACAGGGGTTGGTTATTGGAGATACGCAGTATTTT
CASSLQGQGLVIGDTQYF